This TCR beta chain was observed in a study of early stage breast cancer tumors. There are a few counts of this clone. V was clipped by 2 bases and J by 1 base, with 11 bases between them. Germline-derived CDR1 and CDR2 are SGHTS and YDEGEE. The CDR3 has 15 residues. Assay: immunoSEQ multiplex PCR; the TCRdb copy retains only in-frame clones and omits some. The sample has about 48,000 clones; 65% to 90% are singletons. The chain is built from TRBV5-8 and TRBJ2-3; D unclear. The TCR was taken from a person between 50 and 60 years old with breast cancer. Sequencing was carried out using blood. In DNA form, the CDR3 reads TGTGCCAGCAGCTTCGGTGGGCTTGGCACAGATACGCAGTATTTT. It translates to CASSFGGLGTDTQYF.